These 32 T cell receptor beta chains were sequenced from one sample in a study of metastatic and nonmetastatic thyroid tumors. There were no patients who had received any treatment before thyroid surgery. With MiXCR, TCRdb reprocessed the PCR reads. The sample holds about 50,000 clones, 20% seen once. The specimen sequenced was blood. The receptors shown here come from a female donor with papillary thyroid cancer or a benign thyroid nodule (not recorded which). Some clones in this sample may be carry-over from other donors' samples.

This clone showed up many times. The chain combines TRBV5-1 with TRBJ2-5; 10 bases match TRBD2. The V gene end was trimmed by 4 bases and the J gene end by 3 bases; junction bases not matched to a gene: 9. The CDR3 loop spans 16 amino acids. Germline assignment: CDR1 SGHRS and CDR2 YFSETQ. CDR3 sequence: CASSMSPSGSKETQYF. As DNA, the CDR3 is TGCGCCAGCAGCATGAGCCCTAGCGGGAGTAAAGAGACCCAGTACTTC.

This clone was recorded a few times. The chain carries TRBV6-1 and TRBJ1-6; no reliable D call. Germline loops: CDR1 MNHNS, CDR2 SASEGT. V shed 7 bases and J shed 7 bases, with 11 bases lying between them. This CDR3 has 13 amino acids. The CDR3 DNA reads TGTGCCAGCACCCTACGAGGGAATTCACCCCTCCACTTT. Its protein product is CASTLRGNSPLHF.

This clone has ten or more counts. The V and J genes are TRBV10-3 and TRBJ2-2, with TRBD2 matching 13 bases. The CDR3 sequence is 15 residues long. The trim removed 6 bases at V and 5 bases at J, leaving 3 bases unmatched. Germline CDR1 is ENHRY and CDR2 is SYGVKD. CDR3 coding DNA: TGTGCCATCAGGGAGGGACTAGCGGGAACCGGGGAGCTGTTTTTT. This sequence encodes CAIREGLAGTGELFF.

This clone was recorded at least ten times. V and J are TRBV5-6 and TRBJ2-7; unclear D gene. The CDR3 runs to 14 residues. Trimming took off 4 bases at V and 0 bases at J, with 11 bases between the two ends. Per germline, CDR1 SGHDT and CDR2 YYEEEE. The CDR3 is CASSPSGLSYEQYF. The DNA for the CDR3 is TGTGCCAGCAGCCCCTCGGGCCTCTCCTACGAGCAGTACTTC.

As regards this clone: Given the absence of the conserved phenylalanine or tryptophan at the CDR3 end, a read error is likely. V and J are TRBV28 and TRBJ2-3, with a weak D call TRBD2 (5 bases). Germline V gives CDR1 MDHEN, CDR2 SYDVKM. The V gene lost 10 bases and the J gene lost 0 bases, with 14 bases spanning the gap. The CDR3 has 14 residues. This CDR3 reads CAIASGMSTDTQYC. CDR3 coding DNA: TGTGCCATAGCCTCGGGGATGAGCACAGATACGCAGTATTGT.

Many counts were recorded for this clone. The chain couples TRBV28 to TRBJ2-7, with 10 bases identical to TRBD1. CDR1 MDHEN and CDR2 SYDVKM come from the germline V gene. With 6 bases clipped from V and 3 bases from J, the junction kept 8 bases outside the gene matches. This CDR3 comprises 15 residues. The CDR3 nucleotides read TGTGCCAGCAGGGCGGACAGGGGGAGATTCTACGAGCAGTACTTC. It specifies CASRADRGRFYEQYF.

This clone was detected ten times or more. The rearrangement joins TRBV10-3 to TRBJ2-3; no firm D call. V was clipped by 0 bases and J by 2 bases, with 6 bases between them. This CDR3 is 14 amino acids long. Germline CDR1 reads ENHRY; CDR2 reads SYGVKD. This chain's CDR3 is CAISESGNTDTQYF. CDR3 DNA: TGTGCCATCAGTGAGTCTGGCAACACAGATACGCAGTATTTT.

This clone was detected many times. The V call is TRBV24-1, the J call TRBJ1-2; D unresolved. This CDR3 has 12 residues. Germline CDR1 reads KGHDR; CDR2 reads SFDVKD. V was pared by 5 bases and J by 7 bases, with 10 bases between. The CDR3 spells CATSGGSGGYTF. CDR3 DNA sequence: TGTGCCACCAGTGGCGGTTCCGGTGGCTACACCTTC.

This clone was observed at least ten times. The V call is TRBV5-4, the J call TRBJ2-2, with TRBD1 matching over 10 bases. CDR3 size: 15 residues. Trimming took 5 bases from V and 6 from J; bases not matched to a gene: 7. Germline values: CDR1 SGHNT, CDR2 YYREEE (reference sequence). This chain's CDR3 is CASRRDRGMAGELFF. CDR3 coding DNA: TGTGCCAGCAGACGGGACAGGGGAATGGCCGGGGAGCTGTTTTTT.

The gene calls are TRBV6-5 and TRBJ1-2, with D perhaps TRBD1 (5 bases). V lost 4 bases and J lost 8, with 14 bases in between. Germline V gene lookup returns CDR1 MNHEY and CDR2 SVGAGI. CDR3 size: 13 residues. The CDR3 is CASSWRGGDGYTF. The DNA for the CDR3 is TGTGCCAGCAGTTGGCGAGGCGGGGACGGCTACACCTTC.

This clone has at least ten counts. The V and J genes are TRBV5-1 and TRBJ1-4; a possible D gene is TRBD1 (6 bases). There are 14 residues in the CDR3. Between the trimmed V and J ends, which lost 4 bases and 0 bases, there was a span of 7 bases. Germline V gives CDR1 SGHRS, CDR2 YFSETQ. The chain's CDR3 is CASSPGATNEKLFF. The DNA for the CDR3 is TGCGCCAGCAGCCCAGGGGCAACTAATGAAAAACTGTTTTTT.

This clone was detected many times. This chain uses TRBV4-1 with TRBJ2-7; D remains unclear. Germline CDR1 is MGHRA and CDR2 is YSYEKL. The V end was cut by 5 bases, the J end by 6 bases, with 14 bases between. The CDR3 consists of 13 residues. CDR3 protein: CASSEANRGEQYF. The DNA for the CDR3 is TGCGCCAGCAGCGAAGCGAACCGAGGCGAGCAGTACTTC.

The J gene is TRBJ1-6, the V gene TRBV14, with TRBD1 matching over 9 bases. This CDR3 is built from 18 residues. Germline CDR1 and CDR2: SGHDN and FVKESK. V shed 0 bases and J 11 bases; nucleotides not matched to a gene: 14. In DNA form, the CDR3 reads TGTGCCAGCAGCCAAGAAAGGAAGGCGGGACAGGGAATTACACCCCTCCACTTT. As protein: CASSQERKAGQGITPLHF. Filled out from reference TRBV14 and TRBJ1-6, the complete variable domain reads EAGVTQFPSHSVIEKGQTVTLRCDPISGHDNLYWYRRVMGKEIKFLLHFVKESKQDESGMPNNRFLAERTGGTYSTLKVQPAELEDSGVYFCASSQERKAGQGITPLHFGNGTRLTVT.

The CDR3 reads CSTKTTDTQYF. CDR3 DNA sequence: TGTTCCACCAAGACGACAGATACGCAGTATTTT. The chain uses TRBV25-1 and TRBJ2-3, with no clear D. Germline lookup yields CDR1 MGHDK and CDR2 SYGVNS. This CDR3 spans 11 amino acids.

This clone was observed at least ten times. The chain employs TRBV6-5 and TRBJ2-3; no clear D. V was trimmed by 0 bases and J by 6 bases, leaving 10 bases between them. Germline values: CDR1 MNHEY, CDR2 SVGAGI. This CDR3 contains 14 residues. CDR3 loop: CASSYSSNWDTQYF. The CDR3 nucleotides are TGTGCCAGCAGTTACTCGAGTAACTGGGATACGCAGTATTTT.

In the case of this clone: Being one base from a much bigger clone, this may be a read error. The chain uses TRBV18 and TRBJ2-3; D tentatively reads TRBD1 or TRBD2 (5 bases each). The V gene's germline CDR1 is KGHSH and CDR2 LQKENI. This CDR3 comprises 13 residues. V lost 3 bases to trimming and J lost 7 bases, with 11 bases between them. The CDR3 sequence is CASSPGTEYTQYF. For the CDR3, the DNA is TGTGCCAGCTCACCCGGGACCGAGTATACGCAGTATTTT.

The rearrangement joins TRBV30 to TRBJ1-2; D is undetermined. V lost 2 bases and J 1 base, leaving 17 bases between the germline ends. The length of the CDR3 is 16 residues. Germline CDR1 and CDR2: GTSNPN and SVGIG (reference sequence). The DNA of the CDR3 is TGTGCCTGGAGTACCCTATCGAGCAGGAATAACTATGGCTACACCTTC. Residues: CAWSTLSSRNNYGYTF.

This clone was observed many times. This chain joins TRBV5-1 and TRBJ1-1; 9 nucleotides agree with TRBD1. V lost 4 bases and J lost 3; bases outside the gene matches: 4. This CDR3 has 14 amino acids. Looked up from germline, CDR1 is SGHRS and CDR2 is YFSETQ. The CDR3 sequence is CASSPDRGYTEAFF. CDR3 DNA sequence: TGCGCCAGCAGCCCCGACAGGGGGTACACTGAAGCTTTCTTT.

The rearrangement links TRBV18 to TRBJ2-7, with D possibly called TRBD1 or TRBD2 (5 bases each). Trimming stripped 4 bases from V and 7 bases from J, with 14 bases between. Germline CDR1 and CDR2: KGHSH and LQKENI. The CDR3 is made up of 13 amino acids. The CDR3, as DNA: TGTGCCAGCTCACAAAGGGACCAGCGGGAGCAGTACTTC. This sequence encodes CASSQRDQREQYF.

Worth noting for this clone: One base away lies a much larger clone, so this may be a sequencing read error. Other DNA sequences in this sample translate to the same CDR3. V is TRBV5-6 and J is TRBJ2-2; D remains ambiguous. The V gene's germline CDR1 is SGHDT and CDR2 YYEEEE. With 3 bases removed from V and 11 bases from J, the gap between germline ends came to 11 bases. The CDR3 has 12 residues. The CDR3 DNA follows: TGTGCCAGCAGCTACTTTGGCGGTGAGCTGTTTTTT. It translates to CASSYFGGELFF.

The V call is TRBV11-3, the J call TRBJ2-1; possibly TRBD2 for D (6 bases). The CDR3 loop spans 13 amino acids. Per the germline V gene, CDR1 is SGHNT and CDR2 is YENEEA. The V and J ends lost 10 bases and 1 base respectively, with 11 bases between them. The CDR3 loop reads CAIIGGSYNEQFF. CDR3 coding DNA: TGTGCCATCATCGGGGGTTCCTACAATGAGCAGTTCTTC.

In this sample, this clone turned up many times. This chain links TRBV9 with TRBJ2-7; perhaps D is TRBD1 or TRBD2 (5 bases each). Trimming took off 4 bases at V and 3 bases at J, with 11 bases between the two ends. CDR1 and CDR2 from the germline V gene are SGDLS and YYNGEE. The CDR3 sequence is 13 residues long. The CDR3 sequence is CASSSGPRYEQYF. In nucleotides, the CDR3 is TGTGCCAGCAGCTCGGGACCCCGCTACGAGCAGTACTTC.

V and J are TRBV20-1 and TRBJ2-3; D remains ambiguous. Trimming stripped 2 bases from V and 6 bases from J, with 21 bases between. The CDR3 contains 16 residues. CDR1 and CDR2 from the germline V gene are DFQATT and SNEGSKA (reference sequence). In DNA, the CDR3 is TGCAGTGCTAGATGGTGCCCTGGGCGCGTGAGGGATACGCAGTATTTT. Amino acid sequence: CSARWCPGRVRDTQYF.

Many counts were recorded for this clone. V is TRBV24-1 and J is TRBJ1-2; a possible D gene is TRBD1 (5 bases). CDR1 is KGHDR and CDR2 is SFDVKD in the germline V gene. The length of the CDR3 is 13 residues. The V and J ends lost 12 bases and 4 bases respectively, with 17 bases between them. The CDR3 DNA follows: TGTGCCGCTGGAACGACAGCGTTCTATGGCTACACCTTC. Residues: CAAGTTAFYGYTF.

The chain employs TRBV3-1 and TRBJ2-7; maybe TRBD1 (6 bases). The germline gives CDR1 LGHDT, CDR2 YNNKEL (reference sequence). V lost 10 bases and J lost 3, with 16 bases in between. This CDR3 comprises 13 residues. CDR3 sequence (DNA): TGTGCCATCAACCGGGGCAGGGGCTACGAGCAGTACTTC. It is translated as CAINRGRGYEQYF.

This clone was observed at least ten times. This chain connects TRBV7-2 to TRBJ1-5; 7 bases are shared with TRBD1. The CDR3 sequence is 17 residues long. Trimming at V came to 4 bases and at J to 3 bases, leaving 12 bases not matched to a gene. Germline-derived CDR1 and CDR2 are SGHTA and FQGNSA. The chain's CDR3 is CASSSRDSRLPNQPQHF. CDR3 bases: TGTGCCAGCAGCTCCCGGGACAGTCGGCTCCCCAATCAGCCCCAGCATTTT.

This clone was counted between two and nine times. A clone one base away is much larger, so this may be a read error. This sequence joins TRBV6-1 and TRBJ1-4, with D unresolved. Germline V gene data show CDR1 as MNHNS and CDR2 as SASEGT. Between the trimmed V and J ends, which lost 6 bases and 3 bases, there was a span of 17 bases. The CDR3 is 16 residues long. DNA of the CDR3: TGTGCCAGCAGCCGCCTGGGGTTGGGGTCTAATGAAAAACTGTTTTTT. Its protein is CASSRLGLGSNEKLFF.

This clone was seen repeatedly, ten times or more. The J gene is TRBJ2-3, the V gene TRBV19, with no clear D. Germline V gives CDR1 LNHDA, CDR2 SQIVND (reference sequence). V was clipped by 6 bases and J by 0 bases, with 7 bases between them. The CDR3 contains 13 residues. The CDR3 nucleotides read TGTGCCAGTAGCCTACCTAGCACAGATACGCAGTATTTT. As protein: CASSLPSTDTQYF.

There are many counts of this clone. V usage is TRBV10-1 and J usage is TRBJ2-3, with D possibly TRBD2 on 5 matching bases. CDR3 length: 16 amino acids. Germline values: CDR1 WNHNN, CDR2 SYGVQD (reference sequence). Trimming stripped 3 bases from V and 4 bases from J, with 17 bases between. CDR3 amino acids: CASSDGRGDNADTQYF. The CDR3 DNA follows: TGCGCCAGCAGTGACGGACGGGGAGACAACGCAGATACGCAGTATTTT.

This clone was detected ten times or more. The gene calls are TRBV10-3 and TRBJ2-7, with a tentative D call TRBD1 (6 bases). The CDR3 has 13 amino acids. V lost 4 bases and J lost 8, with 15 bases in between. CDR1 is ENHRY and CDR2 is SYGVKD in the germline V gene. Here the CDR3 DNA reads TGTGCCATCAGTGGAGGACAGCTGATGAAGCAGTACTTC. The encoded protein is CAISGGQLMKQYF.

This clone was seen at least ten times. V usage is TRBV12-3 or TRBV12-4 and J usage is TRBJ1-3; unclear D gene. Trimming left V 7 bases short and J 4 bases short, with 5 bases between. The CDR3 spans 11 residues. CDR3 sequence: CASTLGNTIYF. CDR3 in DNA: TGTGCCAGCACGCTAGGAAACACCATATATTTT.

In its sample, this clone ranks as medium-sized. The chain combines TRBV12-3 or TRBV12-4 with TRBJ2-3; tentatively, D is TRBD1 (7 bases). Trimming stripped 10 bases from V and 1 base from J, with 18 bases between. The CDR3 runs 15 residues. The CDR3 protein is CATNSGGRGTDTQYF. CDR3 in DNA: TGTGCCACCAACTCAGGGGGGAGAGGCACAGATACGCAGTATTTT.